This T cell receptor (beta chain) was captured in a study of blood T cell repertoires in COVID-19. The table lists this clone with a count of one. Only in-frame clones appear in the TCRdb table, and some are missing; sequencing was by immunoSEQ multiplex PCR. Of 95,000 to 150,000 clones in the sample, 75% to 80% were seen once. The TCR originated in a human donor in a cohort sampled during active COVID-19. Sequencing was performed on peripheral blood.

CDR3 in DNA: TGTGCCAGCAGGGGGGACAGCCAAGAGACCCAGTACTTC. It codes for CASRGDSQETQYF. The chain is built from TRBV9 and TRBJ2-5, with 7 nucleotides matching TRBD1. J was trimmed by 1 base and V by 5 bases; bases with no gene match: 2. CDR3 size: 13 residues. The germline CDR1 and CDR2 sequences are SGDLS and YYNGEE.